Presented here are 9 T cell receptor beta chains from one specimen sequenced in a study of T cell changes during pregnancy in multiple sclerosis. This table comes from immunoSEQ multiplex PCR, and its TCRdb copy is limited to in-frame clones, with some not included. The sample includes about 93,000 clones, around 92% seen only once; the top ten take more than 2%. The starting material was peripheral blood, obtained after pregnancy. These receptors were obtained from a female donor with multiple sclerosis, enrolled in a pregnancy study.

This sequence joins TRBV27 and TRBJ2-7; D perhaps matches TRBD1 (5 bases). CDR3 length: 15 amino acids. Germline CDR1 and CDR2: MNHEY and SMNVEV (reference sequence). V was pared by 5 bases and J by 3 bases, with 17 bases between. The CDR3 here is CASSTTWQGIYEQYF. The CDR3 DNA reads TGTGCCAGCAGTACTACTTGGCAGGGAATCTACGAGCAGTACTTC.

This sequence joins TRBV20-1 and TRBJ1-2; D is possibly TRBD1 (6 bases). Trimming cost V 3 bases and J 4 bases, with 6 bases left between them. The CDR3 spans 11 residues. Germline lookup yields CDR1 DFQATT and CDR2 SNEGSKA (reference sequence). Written as DNA, the CDR3 is TGCAGTGCTAGGGACAGCTATGGCTACACCTTC. It encodes CSARDSYGYTF.

The gene calls are TRBV7-9 and TRBJ2-7; D is possibly TRBD2 (6 bases). The V and J ends lost 6 bases and 3 bases respectively, with 24 bases between them. The CDR3 totals 17 residues. The germline CDR1 and CDR2 sequences are SEHNR and FQNEAQ (reference sequence). The CDR3 is CASSFSAGPNRIYEQYF. In nucleotides, the CDR3 is TGTGCCAGCAGTTTCTCCGCGGGGCCTAATAGGATCTACGAGCAGTACTTC.

V and J are TRBV6-5 and TRBJ2-7; 7 positions match TRBD1. CDR3 size: 13 residues. V lost 6 bases, J lost 4 bases, and 6 bases stayed unmatched. The germline CDR1 and CDR2 sequences are MNHEY and SVGAGI. This CDR3 reads CASSRDSLYEQYF. DNA of the CDR3: TGTGCCAGCAGCCGGGACAGTCTATACGAGCAGTACTTC.

The table lists this clone with a count of one. The chain links TRBV2 to TRBJ2-7; 12 bases match TRBD2. Germline CDR1 is SNHLY and CDR2 is FYNNEI. The CDR3 sequence is 15 residues long. V gave up 7 bases and J gave up 4 bases; unmatched junction bases: 8. This CDR3 is CASMDPGTSGYEQYF. CDR3 DNA sequence: TGTGCCAGCATGGATCCCGGGACTAGCGGGTACGAGCAGTACTTC.

The gene calls are TRBV5-1 and TRBJ1-2; D is unresolved. The CDR3 sequence is 13 residues long. Germline CDR1 and CDR2: SGHRS and YFSETQ. Trimming cost V 4 bases and J 7 bases, with 14 bases left between them. This CDR3 is CASSATLTGGYTF. The CDR3 nucleotides are TGCGCCAGCAGCGCAACACTTACGGGTGGCTACACCTTC.

The V gene is TRBV19, the J gene TRBJ1-1, with unresolved D. Deletions cut 5 bases from V and 11 bases from J, with 12 bases between. Per the germline V gene, CDR1 is LNHDA and CDR2 is SQIVND (reference sequence). The length of the CDR3 is 11 residues. CDR3 nucleotide sequence: TGTGCCAGTAGTGCCGGTCCACGGGCTTTCTTT. Translated, it gives CASSAGPRAFF.

V usage is TRBV13 and J usage is TRBJ2-7, with D maybe TRBD2 (5 bases). The germline gives CDR1 PRHDT, CDR2 FYEKMQ (reference sequence). Trimming cost V 7 bases and J 6 bases, with 22 bases left between them. The CDR3 runs 15 residues. This CDR3 reads CASNPWGDGIGEQYF. The CDR3 region has the DNA TGTGCCAGCAACCCCTGGGGAGATGGAATCGGCGAGCAGTACTTC. Filled out from reference TRBV13 and TRBJ2-7, the complete variable domain reads AAGVIQSPRHLIKEKRETATLKCYPIPRHDTVYWYQQGPGQDPQFLISFYEKMQSDKGSIPDRFSAQQFSDYHSELNMSSLELGDSALYFCASNPWGDGIGEQYFGPGTRLTVT.

CDR3 sequence (DNA): TGTGCCAGCAGCGAGGGGGGGCGGACCACTGGGGCCAACGTCCTGACTTTC. The encoded protein is CASSEGGRTTGANVLTF. This sequence joins TRBV7-6 and TRBJ2-6, with a tentative D call TRBD2 (7 bases). The CDR3 has 17 residues. The germline V gene has CDR1 SGHVS and CDR2 FNYEAQ. The V end lost 5 bases, the J end lost 2 bases, and 16 bases lay between the germline ends.